These 13 T cell receptor beta chains originate from one sample sequenced in a study of T cell repertoires in cytomegalovirus infection. TCRdb re-called the reads with MiXCR, one entry per CDR3 protein. This sample has about 310,000 distinct CDR3 sequences, with roughly a sixth found just once. Sequencing was carried out using PBMCs. The receptors derive from a human donor in good health (CMV status not recorded). Some clones in this sample may be carry-over from other donors' samples.

The rearrangement links TRBV5-1 to TRBJ2-3; 11 bases agree with TRBD2. V trimming: 4 bases; J trimming: 6 bases; junction bases outside the gene matches: 7. Germline CDR1 is SGHRS and CDR2 is YFSETQ. CDR3 size: 15 residues. The CDR3 sequence: CASSTGLADPDTQYF. The CDR3 DNA reads as TGCGCCAGCAGCACGGGACTAGCGGACCCTGATACGCAGTATTTT.

This clonotype was found many times. V usage is TRBV7-2 and J usage is TRBJ2-3, with unresolved D. CDR1 and CDR2 from the germline V gene are SGHTA and FQGNSA. The V and J ends lost 0 bases and 2 bases respectively, with 6 bases between them. CDR3 length: 14 amino acids. This CDR3 reads CASSLAGNTDTQYF. CDR3 nucleotides: TGTGCCAGCAGCTTAGCGGGGAACACAGATACGCAGTATTTT.

For this clonotype: A read error is possible here, since a much larger clone lies one base away. V gene TRBV7-2 combines with J gene TRBJ2-2; TRBD2 matches 12 bases. Germline V gene data show CDR1 as SGHTA and CDR2 as FQGNSA. The V and J ends lost 8 bases and 6 bases, in that order; junction bases with no gene match: 7. The CDR3 is 15 residues long. CDR3 sequence: CASSLAGGVAGELFF. Written as DNA, the CDR3 is TGTGCCAGCTCCCTAGCGGGGGGGGTCGCCGGGGAGCTGTTTTTT.

This clonotype has a count of ten or more. The rearrangement links TRBV28 to TRBJ2-7, with TRBD1 identical over 7 bases. This CDR3 comprises 14 residues. Germline V gene lookup returns CDR1 MDHEN and CDR2 SYDVKM. Trimming at V came to 5 bases and at J to 4 bases, leaving 8 bases not matched to a gene. The CDR3 DNA follows: TGTGCCAGCAGTCCGACCCAGGGGGATTACGAGCAGTACTTC. The encoded protein is CASSPTQGDYEQYF.

This clonotype was detected ten times or more. The gene calls are TRBV6-5 and TRBJ1-3, with a weak D call TRBD1 (5 bases). Germline CDR1 MNHEY, CDR2 SVGAGI. CDR3 length: 18 residues. V was trimmed by 0 bases and J by 0 bases, leaving 15 bases between them. CDR3 amino acids: CASSYSRDPGHSGNTIYF. CDR3 DNA sequence: TGTGCCAGCAGTTACTCGCGGGACCCAGGACACTCTGGAAACACCATATATTTT.

This clonotype was found many times. The chain is built from TRBV7-2 and TRBJ2-7, with a possible D match to TRBD2 (6 bases). This CDR3 has 18 amino acids. Trimming removed 2 bases at V and 3 bases at J, with 23 bases between. Germline CDR1 and CDR2: SGHTA and FQGNSA. The CDR3 loop is CASSLFTGGYGSRYEQYF. DNA of the CDR3: TGTGCCAGCAGCTTATTTACAGGCGGATACGGGAGTCGCTACGAGCAGTACTTC.

This clonotype was observed many times. J is TRBJ1-2 and V is TRBV12-3 or TRBV12-4, with D tentatively TRBD1 (6 bases). The CDR3 has 14 amino acids. V was cut by 4 bases and J by 2 bases, with 11 bases left in between. The CDR3 spells CASSSNRANYGYTF. CDR3 nucleotides: TGTGCCAGCAGTTCCAACAGGGCGAACTATGGCTACACCTTC.

On this clonotype itself: A much more abundant neighbour one base away suggests this may be a read error. The chain is built from TRBV7-1 and TRBJ1-2; D is undetermined. TRBV7-1 belongs to the ORF category, with a function that is uncertain. This CDR3 comprises 14 residues. V dropped 1 base and J dropped 8 bases, with 14 bases sitting between them. The chain's CDR3 is CASSSGRQREGYTF. In DNA, the CDR3 is TGTGCCAGCAGCTCAGGGCGCCAACGGGAGGGCTACACCTTC.

This clonotype was detected ten times or more. This chain joins TRBV7-2 and TRBJ2-5; D may be TRBD1 (5 bases). Germline V CDR1 and CDR2: SGHTA, FQGNSA. The CDR3 contains 19 residues. V lost 2 bases, J lost 5 bases, and 27 bases lay in between. The CDR3: CASSLNPMLAGPSGETQYF. The CDR3 DNA follows: TGTGCCAGCAGCTTAAACCCCATGCTTGCAGGGCCTTCCGGGGAGACCCAGTACTTC.

Of note for this clonotype: A read error may account for a junction end that differs from germline. The CDR3 loop is CASSLEGGNSPLHF. The CDR3, as DNA: TGTGCCAGCAGCTTGGAAGGTGGTAATTCACCCCTCCACTTT. This chain connects TRBV5-3 to TRBJ1-6; no definite D call. TRBV5-3 is flagged as an ORF with uncertain function. The CDR3 is 14 amino acids.

The J gene is TRBJ1-3, the V gene TRBV28, with TRBD1 as a possible D gene (5 bases). Germline CDR1 and CDR2: MDHEN and SYDVKM. V shed 3 bases and J shed 2 bases, with 11 bases lying between them. The CDR3 length is 15 residues. The CDR3 reads CASSFPTGPGNTIYF. The CDR3 DNA is TGTGCCAGCAGTTTCCCTACAGGCCCTGGAAACACCATATATTTT.

A note on this clonotype: With a much larger clone just one base away, this may be a read error. Without the conserved terminal phenylalanine or tryptophan, this CDR3 likely stems from a read error. This sequence joins TRBV4-1 and TRBJ2-1; D might be TRBD1 or TRBD2, each matching 6 bases. The CDR3 extends over 13 amino acids. CDR1 and CDR2 (germline): MGHRA, YSYEKL. The CDR3 coding sequence is TGTGCCAGCAGCCAATTGGGGGGCCAGGAGCAGTTCCTC. Amino acids: CASSQLGGQEQFL.

V usage is TRBV7-9 and J usage is TRBJ1-2, with D maybe TRBD1 (6 bases). The CDR3 runs 16 residues. V shed 3 bases and J shed 2 bases, with 16 bases lying between them. CDR1 SEHNR and CDR2 FQNEAQ come from the germline V gene (reference sequence). CDR3 sequence: CASSFGGGGENYGYTF. The CDR3 DNA sequence: TGTGCCAGCAGCTTCGGAGGGGGTGGGGAGAACTATGGCTACACCTTC. The variable domain in full, with the rest retrieved from reference TRBV7-9 and TRBJ1-2, is DTGVSQNPRHKITKRGQNVTFRCDPISEHNRLYWYRQTLGQGPEFLTYFQNEAQLEKSRLLSDRFSAERPKGSFSTLEIQRTEQGDSAMYLCASSFGGGGENYGYTFGSGTRLTVV.